Below are 24 T cell receptor beta chains sequenced from a single sample in a study of blood T cell repertoires in COVID-19 (dated by TCRdb to about 2020). The library relied on the immunoSEQ multiplex PCR assay. In its TCRdb copy, this immuneACCESS table keeps in-frame sequences only and misses some clones. Where compared with another copy, unresolved V genes explain less than half of these, and the others have no known cause. The sample includes about 240,000 clones, with about 84% observed a single time. The leading ten clones occupy roughly an eighth of the sample. The material sequenced was peripheral blood. Source of these receptors: an elderly man with acute or convalescent COVID-19.

The J gene is TRBJ1-3, the V gene TRBV10-2; tentative D call: TRBD1 (5 bases). Trimming removed 8 bases from V and 4 bases from J, with 15 bases in between. The CDR3 extends over 14 amino acids. Per germline, CDR1 WSHSY and CDR2 SAAADI. In nucleotides, the CDR3 is TGCGCCAGCTCTGCAAGGGGATCCGGAAACACCATATATTTT. It encodes CASSARGSGNTIYF.

V usage is TRBV2 and J usage is TRBJ1-6, with 8 nucleotides matching TRBD1. Trimming at V came to 2 bases and at J to 6 bases, leaving 6 bases not matched to a gene. Germline V gives CDR1 SNHLY, CDR2 FYNNEI. This CDR3 spans 16 amino acids. The CDR3 sequence: CASSEQGALPNSPLHF. The DNA for the CDR3 is TGTGCCAGCAGTGAACAGGGGGCGCTCCCTAATTCACCCCTCCACTTT.

The chain has TRBV9 and TRBJ2-3; 9 nucleotides agree with TRBD2. The CDR3 runs 15 residues. The V and J ends lost 4 bases and 6 bases, in that order; junction bases with no gene match: 9. Germline CDR1 SGDLS, CDR2 YYNGEE. CDR3 in amino acids: CASSRYSGSSDTQYF. The CDR3 DNA is TGTGCCAGCAGCAGATATAGCGGGAGCAGCGATACGCAGTATTTT.

The V call is TRBV6-6, the J call TRBJ1-1; tentatively, D is TRBD1 (5 bases). This CDR3 contains 13 residues. Trimming pared 2 bases from V and 7 bases from J, leaving 11 bases between. The germline CDR1 and CDR2 sequences are MNHNY and SVGAGI (reference sequence). Here the CDR3 reads CASSYPGLREAFF. CDR3 coding DNA: TGTGCCAGCAGTTACCCGGGACTGCGTGAAGCTTTCTTT.

In its sample, this clone was seen once. Distinct nucleotide sequences in the sample also encode this CDR3. This rearrangement joins TRBV6-2 or TRBV6-3 to TRBJ2-1; 12 bases fit TRBD2. The trim removed 0 bases at V and 4 bases at J, leaving 1 base unmatched. Germline CDR1 and CDR2: MNHEY and SVGEGT. CDR3 length: 16 amino acids. The CDR3 reads CASSYSTSGGYNEQFF. The CDR3 nucleotides are TGTGCCAGCAGTTACTCGACTAGCGGGGGTTACAATGAGCAGTTCTTC.

This chain uses TRBV28 with TRBJ2-1, with 12 bases lining up with TRBD1. Germline CDR1 is MDHEN and CDR2 is SYDVKM. The CDR3 covers 16 residues. V lost 6 bases to trimming and J lost 5 bases; unmatched junction nucleotides: 8. The CDR3 DNA sequence: TGTGCCAGCAGGCCAGGGGACAGGGGGCACCACAATGAGCAGTTCTTC. Translated: CASRPGDRGHHNEQFF. The variable domain in full, completed from reference TRBV28 and TRBJ2-1, reads DVKVTQSSRYLVKRTGEKVFLECVQDMDHENMFWYRQDPGLGLRLIYFSYDVKMKEKGDIPEGYSVSREKKERFSLILESASTNQTSMYLCASRPGDRGHHNEQFFGPGTRLTVL.

The rearrangement uses TRBV9 and TRBJ2-5; D possibly corresponds to TRBD1 (5 bases). Trimming took off 0 bases at V and 2 bases at J, with 8 bases between the two ends. Looked up from germline, CDR1 is SGDLS and CDR2 is YYNGEE. This CDR3 spans 14 amino acids. CDR3 loop: CASSVAGAQETQYF. CDR3 coding DNA: TGTGCCAGCAGCGTAGCTGGGGCTCAAGAGACCCAGTACTTC.

This rearrangement joins TRBV19 to TRBJ1-2, with a tentative D call TRBD1 (5 bases). Germline CDR1 reads LNHDA; CDR2 reads SQIVND (reference sequence). The CDR3 consists of 15 residues. Deletions cut 6 bases from V and 8 bases from J, with 22 bases between. CDR3 nucleotide sequence: TGTGCCAGTAGCTCCCAGGCCCAGGGATCAGGAGGCTACACCTTC. It specifies CASSSQAQGSGGYTF.

This sequence joins TRBV19 and TRBJ1-2; the D is unclear. Trimming pared 4 bases from V and 4 bases from J, leaving 10 bases between. Germline V gene sequence: CDR1 LNHDA, CDR2 SQIVND (reference sequence). The CDR3 sequence is 13 residues long. The CDR3 region is CASSTPRGYGYTF. In DNA, the CDR3 is TGTGCCAGTAGTACCCCCCGGGGCTATGGCTACACCTTC.

V is TRBV7-2 and J is TRBJ2-7, with D unresolved. V lost 3 bases and J 3 bases, leaving 12 bases between the germline ends. The CDR3 contains 14 residues. Germline assignment: CDR1 SGHTA and CDR2 FQGNSA. The CDR3 is CASSFSAGNYEQYF. Here the CDR3 DNA reads TGTGCCAGCAGCTTTTCTGCAGGAAACTACGAGCAGTACTTC.

V is TRBV7-2 and J is TRBJ1-4; no clear D gene. In germline, CDR1 is SGHTA, CDR2 FQGNSA. The germline V and J ends were trimmed by 1 base and 7 bases, with 10 bases remaining between them. This CDR3 comprises 14 residues. Here the CDR3 reads CASSLEVRGEKLFF. In nucleotides, the CDR3 is TGTGCCAGCAGCTTAGAAGTTCGGGGTGAAAAACTGTTTTTT.

The chain carries TRBV3-1 (or the pseudogene TRBV3-2) and TRBJ1-3; D gene ambiguous. This CDR3 has 14 residues. The V gene lost 1 base and the J gene lost 4 bases, with 8 bases spanning the gap. Germline V gene sequence: CDR1 LGHDT, CDR2 YNNKEL (reference sequence). The DNA of the CDR3 is TGTGCCAGCAGCCAAGTTTGGGAGGGAAACACCATATATTTT. Residues: CASSQVWEGNTIYF.

The chain has TRBV28 and TRBJ1-1; 8 positions agree with TRBD1. J was trimmed by 8 bases and V by 7 bases; bases with no gene match: 9. Germline CDR1 MDHEN, CDR2 SYDVKM. The CDR3 is 13 residues long. The CDR3 region is CASTRTGPREAFF. CDR3 DNA: TGTGCCAGCACTCGGACAGGGCCTAGGGAAGCTTTCTTT.

As DNA, the CDR3 is TGTGCCAGCAGCATCATGAACACTGAAGCTTTCTTT. Translating gives CASSIMNTEAFF. The J gene is TRBJ1-1, the V gene TRBV7-9; D remains ambiguous. V dropped 5 bases and J dropped 0 bases, with 4 bases sitting between them. This CDR3 region has 12 residues. The V gene's germline CDR1 is SEHNR and CDR2 FQNEAQ (reference sequence).

The V call is TRBV6-6, the J call TRBJ2-6, with TRBD2 as a possible D gene (6 bases). V shed 5 bases and J shed 4 bases, with 18 bases lying between them. This CDR3 comprises 17 residues. In germline, CDR1 is MNHNY, CDR2 SVGAGI (reference sequence). The CDR3 spells CASSPLGAAGGANVLTF. CDR3 nucleotide sequence: TGTGCCAGCAGTCCGTTAGGAGCCGCGGGAGGGGCCAACGTCCTGACTTTC.

The chain carries TRBV28 and TRBJ1-6; D possibly corresponds to TRBD1 (6 bases). The germline CDR1 and CDR2 sequences are MDHEN and SYDVKM. The CDR3 contains 15 residues. Trimming removed 5 bases from V and 9 bases from J, with 17 bases in between. CDR3 amino acids: CASSPRTGGSSPLHF. In DNA, the CDR3 is TGTGCCAGCAGTCCTCGTACGGGGGGCAGTTCACCCCTCCACTTT.

This clone was counted once. V and J are TRBV6-4 and TRBJ1-1, with D uncertain. Germline V gene sequence: CDR1 MRHNA, CDR2 SNTAGT. Trimming removed 3 bases at V and 5 bases at J, with 10 bases between. This CDR3 spans 13 amino acids. The CDR3 DNA reads TGTGCCAGCAGTGAAGGACGGGGAACTGAAGCTTTCTTT. It encodes CASSEGRGTEAFF.

J is TRBJ1-5 and V is TRBV3-1 (or the pseudogene TRBV3-2), with D hard to call. Germline CDR1 and CDR2: LGHDT and YNNKEL (reference sequence). This CDR3 has 13 amino acids. Trimming pared 7 bases from V and 8 bases from J, leaving 15 bases between. CDR3 nucleotides: TGTGCCAGCAAGGCGGGCCAAAACGAGCCCCAGCATTTT. The encoded protein is CASKAGQNEPQHF.

J is TRBJ2-7 and V is TRBV4-1; tentative D call: TRBD1 (6 bases). Germline lookup yields CDR1 MGHRA and CDR2 YSYEKL. Trimming took off 4 bases at V and 5 bases at J, with 15 bases between the two ends. The CDR3 contains 14 residues. CDR3 nucleotide sequence: TGCGCCAGCAGCCTTAGCCCCCGGGACAACGAGCAGTACTTC. It specifies CASSLSPRDNEQYF.

This clone has only one observation. The CDR3 DNA reads as TGTGCCAGCAGCCAAACAGGGAGCCCTGAAGCTTTCTTT. Protein product: CASSQTGSPEAFF. The chain carries TRBV3-1 (or the pseudogene TRBV3-2) and TRBJ1-1, with D possibly TRBD1 on 6 matching bases. V dropped 2 bases and J dropped 6 bases, with 10 bases sitting between them. The CDR3 length is 13 residues. Germline V lookup: CDR1 LGHDT, CDR2 YNNKEL (reference sequence).

The rearrangement uses TRBV5-4 and TRBJ1-3, with a weak D call TRBD1 (5 bases). Germline CDR1 reads SGHNT; CDR2 reads YYREEE (reference sequence). There are 15 residues in the CDR3. V was clipped by 0 bases and J by 4 bases, with 11 bases between them. The CDR3: CASSLEGARGNTIYF. CDR3 sequence (DNA): TGTGCCAGCAGCTTGGAAGGGGCACGGGGAAACACCATATATTTT.

This clone was counted once. The rearrangement joins TRBV7-2 to TRBJ2-5, with 9 bases that match TRBD1. J lost 5 bases, V lost 5 bases, and 3 bases had no gene match. The germline CDR1 and CDR2 sequences are SGHTA and FQGNSA. The CDR3 length is 13 residues. CDR3 in amino acids: CASSGQGRETQYF. The CDR3 DNA follows: TGTGCCAGCAGCGGACAGGGGCGGGAGACCCAGTACTTC.

The chain joins TRBV5-1 to TRBJ1-2; TRBD1 might be the D (5 bases). The ends were cut back, 1 base at V and 6 bases at J, with 10 bases in the middle. Germline V CDR1 and CDR2: SGHRS, YFSETQ. The CDR3 length is 13 residues. CDR3 region: CASSLSGADGYTF. The CDR3 nucleotides are TGCGCCAGCAGCTTGAGCGGGGCGGATGGCTACACCTTC. Drawing the rest from reference TRBV5-1 and TRBJ1-2, the complete variable domain is KAGVTQTPRYLIKTRGQQVTLSCSPISGHRSVSWYQQTPGQGLQFLFEYFSETQRNKGNFPGRFSGRQFSNSRSEMNVSTLELGDSALYLCASSLSGADGYTFGSGTRLTVV.

The chain recombines TRBV7-2 with TRBJ2-1, with TRBD2 matching over 10 bases. CDR3 length: 16 amino acids. The germline CDR1 and CDR2 sequences are SGHTA and FQGNSA. The V and J ends lost 6 bases and 9 bases, in that order; junction bases with no gene match: 14. CDR3 amino acids: CASRPPGLASPGEQFF. CDR3 nucleotides: TGTGCCAGCAGGCCTCCGGGACTAGCGTCCCCCGGTGAGCAGTTCTTC.